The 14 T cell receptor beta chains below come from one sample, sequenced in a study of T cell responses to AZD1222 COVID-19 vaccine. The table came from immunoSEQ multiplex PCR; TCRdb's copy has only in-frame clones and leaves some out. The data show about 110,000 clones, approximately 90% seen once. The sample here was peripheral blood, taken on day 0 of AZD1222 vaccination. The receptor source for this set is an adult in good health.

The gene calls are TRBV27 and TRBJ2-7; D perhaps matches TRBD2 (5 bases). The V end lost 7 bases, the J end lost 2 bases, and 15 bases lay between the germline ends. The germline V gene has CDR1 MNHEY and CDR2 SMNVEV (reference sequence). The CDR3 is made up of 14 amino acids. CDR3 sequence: CASKERILTYEQYF. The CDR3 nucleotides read TGTGCCAGCAAGGAGCGGATCCTTACCTACGAGCAGTACTTC.

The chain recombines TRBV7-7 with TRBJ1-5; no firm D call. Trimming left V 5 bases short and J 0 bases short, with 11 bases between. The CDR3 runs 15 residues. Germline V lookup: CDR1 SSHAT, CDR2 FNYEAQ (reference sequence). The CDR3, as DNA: TGTGCCAGCAGCAAGGGTCCCCTTAGCAATCAGCCCCAGCATTTT. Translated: CASSKGPLSNQPQHF.

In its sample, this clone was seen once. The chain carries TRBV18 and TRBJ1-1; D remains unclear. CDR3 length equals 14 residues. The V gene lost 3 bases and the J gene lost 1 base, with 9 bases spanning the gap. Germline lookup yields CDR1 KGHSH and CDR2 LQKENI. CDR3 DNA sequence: TGTGCCAGCTCACCGGCAGCGAGGAACACTGAAGCTTTCTTT. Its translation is CASSPAARNTEAFF. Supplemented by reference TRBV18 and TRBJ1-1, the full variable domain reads NAGVMQNPRHLVRRRGQEARLRCSPMKGHSHVYWYRQLPEEGLKFMVYLQKENIIDESGMPKERFSAEFPKEGPSILRIQQVVRGDSAAYFCASSPAARNTEAFFGQGTRLTVV.

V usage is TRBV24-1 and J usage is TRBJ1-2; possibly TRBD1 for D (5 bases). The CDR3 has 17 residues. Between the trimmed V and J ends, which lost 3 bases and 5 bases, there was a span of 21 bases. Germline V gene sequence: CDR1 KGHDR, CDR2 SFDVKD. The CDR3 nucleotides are TGTGCCACCAGTGATGGCGGGTCAAGGCAGGGATTTTATGGCTACACCTTC. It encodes CATSDGGSRQGFYGYTF.

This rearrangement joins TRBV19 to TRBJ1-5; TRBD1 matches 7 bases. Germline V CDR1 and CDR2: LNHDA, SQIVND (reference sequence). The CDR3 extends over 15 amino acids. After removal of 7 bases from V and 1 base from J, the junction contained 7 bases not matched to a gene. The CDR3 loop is CASTPMTGSNQPQHF. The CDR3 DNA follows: TGTGCCAGTACCCCTATGACAGGGAGCAATCAGCCCCAGCATTTT.

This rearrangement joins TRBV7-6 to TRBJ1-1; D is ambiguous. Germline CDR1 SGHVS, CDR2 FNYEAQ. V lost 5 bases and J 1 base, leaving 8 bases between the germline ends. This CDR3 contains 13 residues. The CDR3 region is CASSGPGNTEAFF. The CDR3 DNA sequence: TGTGCCAGCAGCGGCCCGGGGAACACTGAAGCTTTCTTT.

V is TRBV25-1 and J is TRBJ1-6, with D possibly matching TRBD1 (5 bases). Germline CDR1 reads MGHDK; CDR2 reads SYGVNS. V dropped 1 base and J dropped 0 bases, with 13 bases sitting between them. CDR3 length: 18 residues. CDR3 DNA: TGTGCCAGCAGTGAATCGTCGGGGGGGAGCTCCTATAATTCACCCCTCCACTTT. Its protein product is CASSESSGGSSYNSPLHF. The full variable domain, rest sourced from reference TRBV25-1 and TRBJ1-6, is EADIYQTPRYLVIGTGKKITLECSQTMGHDKMYWYQQDPGMELHLIHYSYGVNSTEKGDLSSESTVSRIRTEHFPLTLESARPSHTSQYLCASSESSGGSSYNSPLHFGNGTRLTVT.

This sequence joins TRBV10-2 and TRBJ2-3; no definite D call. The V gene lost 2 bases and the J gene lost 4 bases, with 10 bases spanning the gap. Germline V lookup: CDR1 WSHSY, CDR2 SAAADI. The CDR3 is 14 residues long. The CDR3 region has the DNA TGCGCCAGCAGTGAGGGTTCAAAAGCAGATACGCAGTATTTT. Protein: CASSEGSKADTQYF.

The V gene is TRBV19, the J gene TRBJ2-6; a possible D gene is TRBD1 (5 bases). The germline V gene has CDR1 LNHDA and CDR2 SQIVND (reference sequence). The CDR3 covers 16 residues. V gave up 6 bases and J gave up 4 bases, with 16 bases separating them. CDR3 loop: CASRRSTGSGANVLTF. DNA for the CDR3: TGTGCCAGTAGGAGAAGTACAGGTTCCGGGGCCAACGTCCTGACTTTC.

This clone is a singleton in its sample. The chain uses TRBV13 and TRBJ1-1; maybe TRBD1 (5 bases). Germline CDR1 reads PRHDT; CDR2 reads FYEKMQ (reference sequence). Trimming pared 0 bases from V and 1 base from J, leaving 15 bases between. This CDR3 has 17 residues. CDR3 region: CASSLGFPAGRNTEAFF. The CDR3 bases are TGTGCCAGCAGCTTAGGCTTCCCTGCAGGGCGGAACACTGAAGCTTTCTTT.

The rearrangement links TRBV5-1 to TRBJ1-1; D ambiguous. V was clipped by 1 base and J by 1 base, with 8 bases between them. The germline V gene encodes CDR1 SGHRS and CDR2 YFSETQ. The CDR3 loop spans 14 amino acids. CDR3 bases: TGCGCCAGCAGCTTGACGCCCGGGAACACTGAAGCTTTCTTT. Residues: CASSLTPGNTEAFF.

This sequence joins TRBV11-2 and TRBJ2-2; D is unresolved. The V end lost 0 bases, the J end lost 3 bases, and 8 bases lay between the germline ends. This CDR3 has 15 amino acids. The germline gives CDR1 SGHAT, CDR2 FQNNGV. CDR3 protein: CASSLEVSYTGELFF. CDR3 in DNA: TGTGCCAGCAGCTTAGAAGTTTCTTACACCGGGGAGCTGTTTTTT.

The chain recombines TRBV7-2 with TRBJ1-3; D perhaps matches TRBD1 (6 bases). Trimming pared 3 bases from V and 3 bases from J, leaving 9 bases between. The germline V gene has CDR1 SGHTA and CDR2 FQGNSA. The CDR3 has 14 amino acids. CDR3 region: CASSFGTIGNTIYF. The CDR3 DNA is TGTGCCAGCAGCTTCGGGACAATTGGAAACACCATATATTTT. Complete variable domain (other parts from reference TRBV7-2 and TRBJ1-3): GAGVSQSPSNKVTEKGKDVELRCDPISGHTALYWYRQSLGQGLEFLIYFQGNSAPDKSGLPSDRFSAERTGGSVSTLTIQRTQQEDSAVYLCASSFGTIGNTIYFGEGSWLTVV.

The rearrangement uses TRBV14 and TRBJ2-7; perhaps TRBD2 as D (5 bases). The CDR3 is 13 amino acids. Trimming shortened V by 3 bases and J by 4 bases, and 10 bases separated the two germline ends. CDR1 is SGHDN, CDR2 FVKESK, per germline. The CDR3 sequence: CASSQDWGYEQYF. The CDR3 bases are TGTGCCAGCAGCCAGGACTGGGGATACGAGCAGTACTTC.